These 32 T cell receptor beta chains came from one sample sequenced in a study of cytomegalovirus exposure and HLA in healthy donors. PCR employed 60 Vbeta and 13 Jbeta primers. Sequencing was performed with immunoSEQ multiplex PCR; in TCRdb, only in-frame clones are kept and a portion is missing. The repertoire includes 68,000 or so clones, 75% to 85% of them detected once, and 6.5% sits in the top ten. Sequenced material: PBMCs. These receptors were taken from a human donor in good health.

The chain has TRBV7-9 and TRBJ1-1; D ambiguous. This CDR3 is built from 17 residues. Germline lookup yields CDR1 SEHNR and CDR2 FQNEAQ (reference sequence). With 2 bases removed from V and 6 bases from J, the gap between germline ends came to 22 bases. The DNA of the CDR3 is TGTGCCAGCAGCTTATATAGCTCTCCTACTATTAAGCCTGAAGCTTTCTTT. Its protein is CASSLYSSPTIKPEAFF.

The rearrangement uses TRBV11-2 and TRBJ1-4; D call uncertain. The CDR3 is 15 amino acids. V gave up 0 bases and J gave up 14 bases, with 19 bases separating them. Germline V lookup: CDR1 SGHAT, CDR2 FQNNGV. The CDR3 reads CASSLDAVGQRVLFF. DNA for the CDR3: TGTGCCAGCAGCTTAGATGCAGTAGGGCAGAGGGTTCTGTTTTTT.

J is TRBJ2-5 and V is TRBV29-1; a weak D match, TRBD1 (7 bases). Germline values: CDR1 SQVTM, CDR2 ANQGSEA. The CDR3 sequence is 15 residues long. Trimming removed 7 bases from V and 7 bases from J, with 25 bases in between. The CDR3 is CSANRQGMGTGTQYF. The CDR3 DNA reads as TGCAGCGCAAATAGACAGGGCATGGGGACTGGGACCCAGTACTTC.

This rearrangement joins TRBV7-8 to TRBJ1-6; weak D call: TRBD1 (6 bases). This CDR3 region has 19 residues. Trimming stripped 5 bases from V and 8 bases from J, with 28 bases between. Germline-derived CDR1 and CDR2 are SGHVS and FQNEAQ. In nucleotides, the CDR3 is TGTGCCAGCAGCAGTAACGCCTTTAACAGGGAAAAGGGATATTCACCCCTCCACTTT. Encoded protein: CASSSNAFNREKGYSPLHF.

The chain uses TRBV4-3 and TRBJ2-1; a possible D gene is TRBD1 (6 bases). Germline lookup yields CDR1 LGHNA and CDR2 YSLEER. The CDR3 extends over 13 amino acids. V shed 3 bases and J shed 9 bases, with 12 bases lying between them. The CDR3 region is CASSHRQEREQFF. The CDR3 nucleotides read TGCGCCAGCAGCCATCGACAGGAACGTGAGCAGTTCTTC.

The rearrangement joins TRBV6-1 to TRBJ1-5; a weak D match, TRBD1 (6 bases). Trimming left V 4 bases short and J 5 bases short, with 9 bases between. Germline CDR1 reads MNHNS; CDR2 reads SASEGT. This CDR3 has 13 amino acids. The DNA of the CDR3 is TGTGCCAGCAGTGCAGGGGCCTATCAGCCCCAGCATTTT. The encoded protein is CASSAGAYQPQHF.

V usage is TRBV7-9 and J usage is TRBJ1-5; possible D gene TRBD1, 5 bases. Germline CDR1 is SEHNR and CDR2 is FQNEAQ (reference sequence). Deletions cut 5 bases from V and 4 bases from J, with 12 bases between. This CDR3 is built from 14 residues. In nucleotides, the CDR3 is TGTGCCAGCAGCCGGACGGGGGAGAATCAGCCCCAGCATTTT. Translated: CASSRTGENQPQHF.

The rearrangement joins TRBV19 to TRBJ2-1, with TRBD1 matching 8 bases. The V gene's germline CDR1 is LNHDA and CDR2 SQIVND (reference sequence). This CDR3 spans 14 amino acids. Trimming at V came to 5 bases and at J to 4 bases, leaving 4 bases not matched to a gene. CDR3 protein: CASSLTGGYNEQFF. The CDR3 bases are TGTGCCAGTAGTTTAACAGGGGGATACAATGAGCAGTTCTTC.

V usage is TRBV9 and J usage is TRBJ2-1, with unresolved D. The germline V gene has CDR1 SGDLS and CDR2 YYNGEE. The V gene lost 3 bases and the J gene lost 6 bases, with 7 bases spanning the gap. This CDR3 is 12 amino acids long. CDR3 bases: TGTGCCAGCAGCGCACTAACCAATGAGCAGTTCTTC. Translating gives CASSALTNEQFF.

This chain links TRBV4-2 with TRBJ1-6; maybe TRBD1 (5 bases). This CDR3 is built from 15 residues. V lost 5 bases and J 8 bases, leaving 16 bases between the germline ends. In germline, CDR1 is LGHNA, CDR2 YNFKEQ. CDR3 sequence: CASSKATDGYSPLHF. CDR3 DNA sequence: TGTGCCAGCAGCAAAGCGACAGACGGATATTCACCCCTCCACTTT.

The chain joins TRBV29-1 to TRBJ2-1; TRBD2 matches at 12 bases. Germline assignment: CDR1 SQVTM and CDR2 ANQGSEA. The CDR3 is made up of 14 amino acids. J was trimmed by 4 bases and V by 7 bases; bases with no gene match: 5. The CDR3 is CSALTSGGYNEQFF. The CDR3 bases are TGCAGCGCCCTAACTAGCGGGGGGTACAATGAGCAGTTCTTC.

The rearrangement links TRBV7-2 to TRBJ1-1, with D perhaps TRBD1 (5 bases). Germline V CDR1 and CDR2: SGHTA, FQGNSA. Trimming removed 0 bases at V and 2 bases at J, with 13 bases between. The CDR3 has 16 amino acids. For the CDR3, the DNA is TGTGCCAGCAGCTTAGCGCTCGGGGGGATAAACACTGAAGCTTTCTTT. Its translation is CASSLALGGINTEAFF.

This chain joins TRBV9 and TRBJ2-3, with 7 bases lining up with TRBD1. The ends lost 0 bases at V and 1 base at J; junction bases unmatched: 2. CDR1 is SGDLS, CDR2 YYNGEE, per germline. This CDR3 region has 15 residues. CDR3 sequence reads: CASSVDTGGTDTQYF. Here the CDR3 DNA reads TGTGCCAGCAGCGTAGATACAGGGGGCACAGATACGCAGTATTTT.

This clone was seen a few times. This chain uses TRBV27 with TRBJ1-1; D is possibly TRBD1 (6 bases). V lost 3 bases and J lost 4, with 6 bases in between. The CDR3 loop spans 12 amino acids. Germline CDR1 and CDR2: MNHEY and SMNVEV (reference sequence). The CDR3 protein is CASSFRGTEAFF. The DNA of the CDR3 is TGTGCCAGCAGTTTCAGGGGCACTGAAGCTTTCTTT.

This clone was counted only a few times. The CDR3 protein is CASSRGPETQYF. The CDR3 nucleotides read TGTGCCAGCAGCAGGGGGCCAGAGACCCAGTACTTC. The chain links TRBV2 to TRBJ2-5; 8 bases map to TRBD1. Per germline, CDR1 SNHLY and CDR2 FYNNEI. The CDR3 sequence is 12 residues long. V lost 6 bases to trimming and J lost 4 bases; unmatched junction nucleotides: 1.

The chain employs TRBV30 and TRBJ2-1; 7 nucleotides line up with TRBD1. Looked up from germline, CDR1 is GTSNPN and CDR2 is SVGIG (reference sequence). The CDR3 covers 13 residues. V lost 2 bases to trimming and J lost 8 bases; unmatched junction nucleotides: 6. This CDR3 reads CAWSRHDRDEQFF. The CDR3 bases are TGTGCCTGGAGTCGCCACGACAGGGATGAGCAGTTCTTC.

V is TRBV6-6 and J is TRBJ2-2; D possibly corresponds to TRBD1 (5 bases). The CDR3 runs to 13 residues. Trimming removed 2 bases at V and 4 bases at J, with 5 bases between. CDR1 and CDR2 (germline): MNHNY, SVGAGI (reference sequence). CDR3 in amino acids: CASSYRGTGELFF. The CDR3 DNA is TGTGCCAGCAGTTACAGGGGCACCGGGGAGCTGTTTTTT.

The CDR3: CAWSVAPGREQYF. The CDR3 DNA sequence: TGTGCCTGGAGTGTAGCCCCTGGGCGTGAGCAGTACTTC. The V and J genes are TRBV30 and TRBJ2-7; the D is unclear. This CDR3 region has 13 residues. Germline V gene lookup returns CDR1 GTSNPN and CDR2 SVGIG (reference sequence). V was shortened by 0 bases and J by 7 bases, with 13 bases between the two germline ends.

The chain combines TRBV9 with TRBJ1-6; no clear D. V shed 3 bases and J shed 9 bases, with 10 bases lying between them. Germline values: CDR1 SGDLS, CDR2 YYNGEE. The CDR3 has 13 amino acids. The CDR3 DNA follows: TGTGCCAGCAGCGGGGAGTTTGGTTCACCCCTCCACTTT. The encoded protein is CASSGEFGSPLHF.

This clone turned up a few times. The chain links TRBV19 to TRBJ1-1; 8 nucleotides line up with TRBD1. The CDR3 is 15 residues long. The V and J ends lost 3 bases and 7 bases, in that order; junction bases with no gene match: 10. Germline-derived CDR1 and CDR2 are LNHDA and SQIVND (reference sequence). CDR3 DNA sequence: TGTGCCAGTAGTATGGACGGTACAGGGGGGAATGAAGCTTTCTTT. It translates to CASSMDGTGGNEAFF.

This clone was seen only a few times. The chain is built from TRBV6-4 and TRBJ2-1; 8 bases line up with TRBD1. Germline V gene lookup returns CDR1 MRHNA and CDR2 SNTAGT. V gave up 2 bases and J gave up 3 bases; unmatched junction bases: 6. The CDR3 runs to 16 residues. The CDR3 nucleotides read TGTGCCAGCAGTGACAAGACAGGGGATATCTACAATGAGCAGTTCTTC. Protein product: CASSDKTGDIYNEQFF.

V usage is TRBV7-2 and J usage is TRBJ2-1, with 12 bases lining up with TRBD2. Germline assignment: CDR1 SGHTA and CDR2 FQGNSA. This CDR3 region has 17 residues. The V and J ends lost 2 bases and 1 base, in that order; junction bases with no gene match: 3. The CDR3, as DNA: TGTGCCAGCAGCTTATCTACTAGCGGGGGGTCCTACAATGAGCAGTTCTTC. Amino acids: CASSLSTSGGSYNEQFF. The full variable domain, its missing parts supplied by reference TRBV7-2 and TRBJ2-1, is GAGVSQSPSNKVTEKGKDVELRCDPISGHTALYWYRQSLGQGLEFLIYFQGNSAPDKSGLPSDRFSAERTGGSVSTLTIQRTQQEDSAVYLCASSLSTSGGSYNEQFFGPGTRLTVL.

The chain has TRBV6-5 and TRBJ2-2, with 7 bases matching TRBD2. Per the germline V gene, CDR1 is MNHEY and CDR2 is SVGAGI. This CDR3 is built from 15 residues. J lost 6 bases, V lost 6 bases, and 10 bases had no gene match. The CDR3 DNA reads as TGTGCCAGCAGCCGACCAACTCTAGCGGCCGGGGAGCTGTTTTTT. Amino acid sequence: CASSRPTLAAGELFF.

The chain links TRBV4-1 to TRBJ2-7; D perhaps matches TRBD2 (8 bases). Trimming removed 3 bases from V and 0 bases from J, with 21 bases in between. Germline values: CDR1 MGHRA, CDR2 YSYEKL. The CDR3 has 18 residues. The CDR3 sequence: CASSQKTGARGASYEQYF. CDR3 bases: TGCGCCAGCAGCCAGAAAACAGGGGCGCGGGGGGCCTCCTACGAGCAGTACTTC.

J is TRBJ1-1 and V is TRBV5-1; TRBD1 aligns across 10 bases. CDR1 and CDR2 from the germline V gene are SGHRS and YFSETQ. J was trimmed by 4 bases and V by 0 bases; bases with no gene match: 6. This CDR3 comprises 16 residues. CDR3 sequence reads: CASSLEGQGIGTEAFF. The DNA for the CDR3 is TGCGCCAGCAGCTTGGAGGGACAGGGGATCGGCACTGAAGCTTTCTTT.

The rearrangement links TRBV4-1 to TRBJ1-5; TRBD1 might be the D (5 bases). Germline V gives CDR1 MGHRA, CDR2 YSYEKL. V was cut by 1 base and J by 0 bases, with 7 bases left in between. The CDR3 extends over 15 amino acids. The CDR3 bases are TGCGCCAGCAGCCAAGGGGGACTTAGCAATCAGCCCCAGCATTTT. This codes for CASSQGGLSNQPQHF.

J is TRBJ2-2 and V is TRBV27; weak D call: TRBD1 (5 bases). The V and J ends lost 3 bases and 4 bases respectively, with 12 bases between them. The CDR3 consists of 15 residues. The germline CDR1 and CDR2 sequences are MNHEY and SMNVEV (reference sequence). Written as DNA, the CDR3 is TGTGCCAGCAGTTTGGGGCAGGGTCGCACCGGGGAGCTGTTTTTT. This encodes CASSLGQGRTGELFF.

The chain has TRBV19 and TRBJ2-2, with D perhaps TRBD1 (6 bases). Germline lookup yields CDR1 LNHDA and CDR2 SQIVND (reference sequence). The V gene lost 3 bases and the J gene lost 2 bases, with 16 bases spanning the gap. The CDR3 totals 17 residues. CDR3 loop: CASSIPTGGGNTGELFF. DNA for the CDR3: TGTGCCAGTAGTATCCCGACAGGTGGGGGCAACACCGGGGAGCTGTTTTTT.

The chain links TRBV6-5 to TRBJ2-5; the D is unclear. The V gene lost 2 bases and the J gene lost 2 bases, with 9 bases spanning the gap. Germline-derived CDR1 and CDR2 are MNHEY and SVGAGI. CDR3 size: 14 residues. The CDR3 is CASSYGPRQETQYF. For the CDR3, the DNA is TGTGCCAGCAGTTACGGTCCGCGGCAAGAGACCCAGTACTTC.

This clone was observed a few times. The chain combines TRBV6-5 with TRBJ2-6, with no clear D. CDR1 and CDR2 from the germline V gene are MNHEY and SVGAGI. The CDR3 has 13 amino acids. V lost 8 bases to trimming and J lost 0 bases, with 5 bases between them. The CDR3 spells CASEYSGANVLTF. CDR3 nucleotide sequence: TGTGCCAGCGAGTACTCTGGGGCCAACGTCCTGACTTTC.

The chain's CDR3 is CASSPPQRGGFSYEQYF. DNA for the CDR3: TGTGCCAGCAGTCCTCCCCAGCGGGGGGGCTTCTCCTACGAGCAGTACTTC. The chain carries TRBV9 and TRBJ2-7; 10 nucleotides line up with TRBD2. Germline V lookup: CDR1 SGDLS, CDR2 YYNGEE. The CDR3 runs 17 residues. Germline trimming cut 5 bases from V and 0 bases from J; bases unmatched to any gene: 11.

This chain links TRBV6-5 with TRBJ2-7; possible D gene TRBD2, 7 bases. V shed 5 bases and J shed 3 bases, with 17 bases lying between them. CDR1 is MNHEY and CDR2 is SVGAGI in the germline V gene. The CDR3 runs 15 residues. CDR3 in DNA: TGTGCCAGCAGTAGGGGGGGCGGGGTAAGCTACGAGCAGTACTTC. Amino acid sequence: CASSRGGGVSYEQYF.